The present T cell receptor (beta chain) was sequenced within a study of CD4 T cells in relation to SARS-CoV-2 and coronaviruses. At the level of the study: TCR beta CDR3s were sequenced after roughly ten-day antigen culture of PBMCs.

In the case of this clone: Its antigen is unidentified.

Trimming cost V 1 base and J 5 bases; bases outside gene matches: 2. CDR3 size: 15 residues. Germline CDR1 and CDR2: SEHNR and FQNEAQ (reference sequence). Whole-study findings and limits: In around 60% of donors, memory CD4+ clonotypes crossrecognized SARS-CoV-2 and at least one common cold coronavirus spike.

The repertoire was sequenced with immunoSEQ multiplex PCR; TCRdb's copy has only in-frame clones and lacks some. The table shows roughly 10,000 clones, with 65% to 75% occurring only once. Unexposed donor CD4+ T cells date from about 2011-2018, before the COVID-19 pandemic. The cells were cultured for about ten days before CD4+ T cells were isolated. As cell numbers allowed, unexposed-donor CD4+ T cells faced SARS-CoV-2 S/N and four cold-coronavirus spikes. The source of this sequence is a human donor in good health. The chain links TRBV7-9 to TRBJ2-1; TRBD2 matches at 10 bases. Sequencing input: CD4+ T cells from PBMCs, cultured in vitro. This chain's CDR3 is CASSLGLAGNNEQFF. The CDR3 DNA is TGTGCCAGCAGCTTAGGACTAGCGGGTAACAATGAGCAGTTCTTC.